This TCR beta chain was profiled in a study of T-cell memory formation after mild COVID-19 (dated by TCRdb to about 2021). For context, the study as a whole: Most TCR sequence clusters were specific to one of the two donors. Longitudinal TCRalpha and TCRbeta repertoire sequencing tracked T-cell clones expanding and contracting after mild COVID-19 in a couple of donors. The cohort comprised two young, previously healthy adult volunteers, one female and one male. The investigation overall reported the following: Clones contracting from day 15 to 85 had balanced CD4/CD8 phenotypes, while a second wave expanding from day 15 to 37 was biased towards CD4+. The second-wave clones that peaked on day 37 were not confirmed to be SARS-CoV-2 specific. Contracting CD4+ clones turned up mainly in the CM and EM memory subsets, whereas EMRA was where CD8+ clones were enriched. Some responding clones were found in pre-infection memory, which suggests that pre-existing cross-reactive memory T cells took part in the SARS-CoV-2 response. The study included only a couple of mild cases, and larger cohorts that include severe cases with pre-infection samples were judged to be necessary.

Sequencer: Illumina NovaSeq 6000. TCRalpha and TCRbeta cDNA libraries were constructed by 5'RACE with constant-segment primers, with sample barcodes and unique molecular identifiers being introduced. RNA was extracted from every sample with Trizol reagent. Amplification of the libraries took two PCR steps, and the second step added a second sample barcode plus Illumina TruSeq adapters. Sequencing of the libraries was done on an Illumina NovaSeq, producing 2 x 150 bp paired-end reads. The authors' pipeline ran thus. With migec v1.2.7, reads were demultiplexed and then collapsed into UMI-guided consensus sequences. With mixcr v2.1.11, UMI consensuses were aligned to TRA and TRB V and J templates and assembled into clonotypes. A clonotype was counted as expanded or contracted only when both edgeR and NoisET called the clonotype significant, with the noise models trained on biological replicates. For edgeR calls, a false discovery rate-adjusted p below 0.01 and a log2 fold-change threshold of 1 were applied. As an exploratory analysis of dynamics, PCA with hierarchical clustering was applied to max-normalized trajectories of the 1000 most abundant clonotypes. Each responding clone was given a CD4 or CD8 phenotype based on the CD4+ and CD8+ repertoires, which had been sequenced separately. TCRdb's own reprocessing of the public reads used fastp at Q25 and MiXCR and kept productive beta chains. Duplicate CDR3 protein sequences are folded into a single record with the most common DNA and genes. TCRdb's processing, not the authors' own work, is the source of the V and J calls. This sample is represented by about 470,000 distinct CDR3 sequences; 20% to 25% of them were singletons. Of the sample, around 12% falls within the top ten clones.

Counted from cysteine to phenylalanine, this CDR3 has 15 amino acids. The sequence is cut down to CDR3 DNA, 45 bases in frame from base 1. The germline V gene (reference sequence) specifies SEHNR as CDR1 and FQNEAQ as CDR2. The V end loses 3 bases and the J end loses 0 bases, and a stretch of 11 bases separates them. Ficoll-Paque density gradient centrifugation was used to isolate PBMCs. As concerns this clonotype: The specificity of this receptor is unknown. Base quality data are lacking; no much larger clone is found one base away.

The chain is assembled from TRBV7-9 and TRBJ2-5; TRBD1 is a possible D gene, resting on 6 matching bases. Sequencing used PBMCs or a T cell subset sorted from them (not recorded which). The receptor comes from an adult woman who had mild COVID-19 (a few samples of this study predate the infection). The sample titles of this study are shuffled in the database, so cell type and time point are left out; the donor was told from shared clones. This receptor carries the CDR3 CASSLVDSNQETQYF. The sequence in DNA is TGTGCCAGCAGCTTGGTGGACAGTAACCAAGAGACCCAGTACTTC.